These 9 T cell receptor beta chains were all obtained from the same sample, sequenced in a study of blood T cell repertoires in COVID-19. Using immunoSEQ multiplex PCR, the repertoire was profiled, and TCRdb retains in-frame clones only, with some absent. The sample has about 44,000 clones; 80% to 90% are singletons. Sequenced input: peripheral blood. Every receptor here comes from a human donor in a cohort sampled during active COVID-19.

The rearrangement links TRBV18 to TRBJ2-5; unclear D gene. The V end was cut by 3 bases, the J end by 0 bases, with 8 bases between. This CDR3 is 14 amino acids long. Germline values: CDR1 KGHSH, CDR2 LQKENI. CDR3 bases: TGTGCCAGCTCACCTGATGAGAACCAAGAGACCCAGTACTTC. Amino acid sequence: CASSPDENQETQYF.

Here the CDR3 DNA reads TGTGCCAGCAGACTTGGGGCTGGCCGCTCTGGAAACACCATATATTTT. It specifies CASRLGAGRSGNTIYF. V is TRBV13 and J is TRBJ1-3, with D perhaps TRBD1 (5 bases). This CDR3 has 16 amino acids. V lost 6 bases and J lost 0, with 15 bases in between. CDR1 PRHDT and CDR2 FYEKMQ come from the germline V gene (reference sequence). Together with reference TRBV13 and TRBJ1-3, the CDR3 gives the full variable domain: AAGVIQSPRHLIKEKRETATLKCYPIPRHDTVYWYQQGPGQDPQFLISFYEKMQSDKGSIPDRFSAQQFSDYHSELNMSSLELGDSALYFCASRLGAGRSGNTIYFGEGSWLTVV.

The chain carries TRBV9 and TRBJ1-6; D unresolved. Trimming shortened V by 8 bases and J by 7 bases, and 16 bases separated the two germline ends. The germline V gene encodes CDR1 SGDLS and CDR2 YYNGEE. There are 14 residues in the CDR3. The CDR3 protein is CASREGGNNSPLHF. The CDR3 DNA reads TGTGCCAGTCGCGAGGGAGGGAACAATTCACCCCTCCACTTT.

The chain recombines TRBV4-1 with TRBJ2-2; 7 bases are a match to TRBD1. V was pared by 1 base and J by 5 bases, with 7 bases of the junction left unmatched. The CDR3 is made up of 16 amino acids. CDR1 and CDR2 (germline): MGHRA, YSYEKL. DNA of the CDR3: TGCGCCAGCAGCCAAGCCGTGAGGGGGCGGACCGGGGAGCTGTTTTTT. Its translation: CASSQAVRGRTGELFF.

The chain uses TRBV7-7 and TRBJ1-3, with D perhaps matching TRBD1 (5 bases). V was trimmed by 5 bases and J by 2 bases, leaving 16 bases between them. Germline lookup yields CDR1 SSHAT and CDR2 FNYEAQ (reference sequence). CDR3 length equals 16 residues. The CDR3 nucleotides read TGTGCCAGCAGCCCCGGGGGGTCGAGCCCTGGAAACACCATATATTTT. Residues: CASSPGGSSPGNTIYF.

The CDR3 DNA reads TGCGCCAGCAGCCAAGAGCGACCGGGTCTAAGGGAGACCCAGTACTTC. This codes for CASSQERPGLRETQYF. This chain uses TRBV4-1 with TRBJ2-5; D unclear. V was pared by 0 bases and J by 5 bases, with 16 bases between. From germline, CDR1 is MGHRA and CDR2 YSYEKL. The length of the CDR3 is 16 residues.

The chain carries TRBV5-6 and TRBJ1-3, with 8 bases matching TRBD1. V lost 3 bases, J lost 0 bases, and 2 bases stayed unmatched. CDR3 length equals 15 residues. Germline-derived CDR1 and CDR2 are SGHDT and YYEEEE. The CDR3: CASSWDRFSGNTIYF. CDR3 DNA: TGTGCCAGCAGCTGGGACAGGTTCTCTGGAAACACCATATATTTT.

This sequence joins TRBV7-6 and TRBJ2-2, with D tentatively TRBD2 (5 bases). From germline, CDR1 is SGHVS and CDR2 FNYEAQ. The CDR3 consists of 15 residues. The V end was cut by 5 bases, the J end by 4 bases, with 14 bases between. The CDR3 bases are TGTGCCAGCAGCGCCACACTAGAGACCACCGGGGAGCTGTTTTTT. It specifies CASSATLETTGELFF.

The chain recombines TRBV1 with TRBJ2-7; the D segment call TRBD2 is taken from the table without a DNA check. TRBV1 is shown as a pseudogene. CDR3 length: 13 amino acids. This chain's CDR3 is CTSSRVVRYEQYF. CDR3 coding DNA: TGCACCAGCAGCCGTGTAGTTAGATACGAGCAGTACTTC.